This T cell receptor beta chain was recovered during a study of T cell changes during pregnancy in multiple sclerosis. Clones were read by immunoSEQ multiplex PCR, and TCRdb kept only the in-frame ones, dropping some. The sample contains 50,000 to 60,000 clones, 92% of which appear only once. Germline CDR1 and CDR2: SGHKS and YYEKEE (reference sequence). The CDR3 length is 14 residues. Trimming stripped 1 base from V and 0 bases from J, with 7 bases between. The receptor's source is a female donor with multiple sclerosis, enrolled in a pregnancy study. Sequences were derived from CD4+ T cells from peripheral blood mononuclear cells, sampled in the second trimester of pregnancy. The chain couples TRBV5-5 to TRBJ1-1, with no clear D. The CDR3 coding sequence is TGTGCCAGCAGCTTGCAGGCCCTGAACACTGAAGCTTTCTTT. This translates into CASSLQALNTEAFF. The full variable domain, in which reference TRBV5-5 and TRBJ1-1 provide the parts outside the CDR3, is DAGVTQSPTHLIKTRGQQVTLRCSPISGHKSVSWYQQVLGQGPQFIFQYYEKEERGRGNFPDRFSARQFPNYSSELNVNALLLGDSALYLCASSLQALNTEAFFGQGTRLTVV.